The present TCR beta chain was sequenced within a study of blood T cell repertoires in COVID-19. Turning to the study itself: Researchers got acute and convalescent COVID-19 samples from the United States, Italy and Spain.

Authors' data handling: Amplified reference gene primers provided the basis for estimating nucleated cell counts. Libraries were prepared by immunoSEQ multiplex PCR; TCRdb keeps only in-frame clonotypes and omits some of them. V and J calls and clone size come straight from that table; D and trimming were deduced from the DNA. The top ten clones hold around 2.3% of a sample with roughly 120,000 clones, 83% of them seen once. V was cut by 0 bases and J by 4 bases, with 8 bases left in between. This CDR3 spans 14 amino acids. The germline CDR1 and CDR2 sequences are SGHRS and YFSETQ. Sequenced: peripheral blood. The V gene is TRBV5-1, the J gene TRBJ1-3, with a possible D match to TRBD1 (6 bases). The TCR originated in a man in his thirties or forties with acute or convalescent COVID-19. The chain's CDR3 is CASSLGQVGNTIYF. The DNA for the CDR3 is TGCGCCAGCAGCTTGGGACAGGTGGGAAACACCATATATTTT.